The clone carrying this TCR beta chain was seen many times. What it binds is unknown. MiXCR, run by TCRdb on the 5' RACE reads, gives a single entry per CDR3 protein. The data show about 220,000 distinct CDR3 sequences, approximately 7.3% seen once. The CDR3 contains 15 residues. J gave up 7 bases and V 2 bases, and 8 bases lay outside the gene matches. These data are taken from a study of CD8 T cells in ankylosing spondylitis. Study observations and caveats: Reportedly, significant enrichment of disease-linked clones occurred in matched ankylosing spondylitis synovial fluid. Seven or eight highly homologous variants formed a TCR beta motif that appeared characteristic of ankylosing spondylitis blood.

Material for sequencing was blood, either unsorted or a sorted T cell fraction (not recorded which). The rearrangement links TRBV12-3 or TRBV12-4 to TRBJ2-1; 7 bases line up with TRBD2. This TCR was recovered from a male donor with ankylosing spondylitis. The CDR3 sequence: CASSLIGGTGNEQFF. The CDR3 coding sequence is TGTGCCAGCAGTTTAATCGGGGGGACGGGGAATGAGCAGTTCTTC.